These T cell receptor beta chains were read from a single sample in a study of neoadjuvant anti-PD-1 for oral cavity cancer. Sequencing used immunoSEQ multiplex PCR; TCRdb keeps in-frame clones, though not all of them. The sample consists of more than 25,000 clones, more than 65% of them appearing once. This material consisted of PBMCs, taken after nivolumab (anti-PD-1) treatment. The receptors were sampled from a person aged 35-79 years with oral cavity squamous cell carcinoma. Both conserved end residues are trimmed from each CDR3. Fields, in order: J gene, clone size, V gene, CDR3 protein. Size tells how often a clone was seen (once, few, many) or the class of an expanded clone, and some rows leave it out.

TRBJ2-5 | - | TRBV11-3 | ASSLGSGRYQETQY
TRBJ2-1 | - | TRBV6-6 | ASAYPGQGYNEQF
TRBJ1-6 | - | TRBV4-3 | ASSQSRSPLH
TRBJ1-1 | few | TRBV29-1 | SVLWGNTEAF
TRBJ2-5 | - | TRBV5-6 | ASSLMGEETQY
TRBJ2-3 | - | TRBV11-2 | ASTRFGKGPLMNTQY
TRBJ2-4 | - | TRBV25-1 | ASSGSNPRDRRFTVEY
TRBJ2-7 | few | TRBV5-1 | ASSLQEFYEQY
TRBJ2-7 | - | TRBV7-6 | ASRATGLEQY
TRBJ2-7 | - | TRBV15 | ATSGDRGNEQY
TRBJ2-7 | - | TRBV19 | ASSPTSVSYEQY
TRBJ1-1 | - | TRBV6-6 | ASSSRGGNMNTEAF
TRBJ2-1 | few | TRBV10-3 | AIRDRGYNEQF
TRBJ2-7 | - | TRBV6-5 | ASSSGAPRKQY
TRBJ2-5 | - | TRBV27 | ASSPHMQETQY
TRBJ2-3 | - | TRBV6-6 | ASKTSGVPTDTQY
TRBJ1-2 | - | TRBV5-6 | ASSSSQGFWDGYT
TRBJ2-5 | - | TRBV5-1 | ASMFGLAGVQETQY
TRBJ1-4 | - | TRBV27 | ASSSTGLETNEKLF
TRBJ2-3 | - | TRBV2 | ASTQEGVGTDTQY
TRBJ2-1 | - | TRBV7-8 | ASSLALSLNVGNEQF
TRBJ1-1 | once | TRBV10-2 | ASTDRGSSGEAF
TRBJ2-1 | - | TRBV7-2 | ASSSDGAVYNEQF
TRBJ2-1 | - | TRBV5-1 | ASSLVWGRVSYNEQF
TRBJ1-2 | - | TRBV11-2 | ASSFPGRRSTYGYT
TRBJ1-1 | - | TRBV5-4 | ASSTGTGVGTEAF
TRBJ2-3 | - | TRBV7-2 | ASSSQAPGWTDTQY
TRBJ1-5 | - | TRBV19 | ASSDRVNQPQH
TRBJ2-5 | - | TRBV7-9 | ASSLGGQGYQETQY
TRBJ1-6 | - | TRBV5-8 | ASQQGLSYNSPLH
TRBJ1-1 | - | TRBV5-1 | ASSMSGGLNTEAF
TRBJ2-5 | few | TRBV5-1 | ASSPLGALPETQY